The entry below gives a single T cell receptor beta chain sequence along with its context. These data are taken from a study of blood T cell repertoires in COVID-19. Study-level background: The samples span acute and convalescent COVID-19 from the United States, Italy and Spain.

Clones were sequenced by immunoSEQ multiplex PCR, and TCRdb holds only the in-frame ones, with some missing. The sample records 200,000 to 300,000 clones, 87% being singletons. Germline V gene lookup returns CDR1 LGHNT and CDR2 FRNRAP. The germline V and J ends were trimmed by 2 bases and 6 bases, with 8 bases remaining between them. This CDR3 is 12 amino acids long. This chain uses TRBV12-5 with TRBJ2-7; D ambiguous. This sequence originates from a woman aged 50 to 60 with acute or convalescent COVID-19. Source material: peripheral blood. In DNA form, the CDR3 reads TGTGCTAGTGGTTTGTCGTCGCGCGAGCAGTACTTC. The encoded protein is CASGLSSREQYF. Complete variable domain (other parts from reference TRBV12-5 and TRBJ2-7): DARVTQTPRHKVTEMGQEVTMRCQPILGHNTVFWYRQTMMQGLELLAYFRNRAPLDDSGMPKDRFSAEMPDATLATLKIQPSEPRDSAVYFCASGLSSREQYFGPGTRLTVT.